This TCR beta chain was sequenced during a study of T cell repertoires in cytomegalovirus infection. This clonotype has ten or more counts. Its antigen is still unknown. Germline values: CDR1 SGHTS, CDR2 YDEGEE. V shed 1 base and J 10 bases; nucleotides not matched to a gene: 8. The CDR3 runs 14 residues. TCRdb re-called the reads through MiXCR, storing one row per CDR3 protein. The sample has roughly 110,000 distinct CDR3 sequences; over 25% are singletons. The chain is built from TRBV5-8 and TRBJ1-5, with 7 bases that match TRBD1. The TCR originated in a human donor in good health (CMV status not recorded). Some clones in this sample may be carry-over from other donors' samples. The sequencing used CD8+ T cells from cultured PBMCs, collected from culture after CMV antigen stimulation. For the CDR3, the DNA is TGTGCCAGCAGCTTGCCCTACAGGGGCATCCCCCAGCATTTT. Protein product: CASSLPYRGIPQHF.